The entry below describes one T cell receptor (beta chain). Profiling relied on immunoSEQ multiplex PCR, and the TCRdb table lists in-frame clones only, not all of them. Among around 140,000 clones listed, 80% to 85% were seen once. Trimming took 4 bases from V and 3 from J, leaving 18 bases between them. Germline CDR1 and CDR2: SNHLY and FYNNEI. The CDR3 runs 17 residues. This sample was included in a study of blood T cell repertoires in COVID-19. This chain connects TRBV2 to TRBJ1-4; D perhaps matches TRBD1 (5 bases). The material sequenced was peripheral blood. The TCR originated in a man aged 55 to 69 with acute or convalescent COVID-19. The CDR3 reads CASSGQGNMLANEKLFF. The CDR3 nucleotides are TGTGCCAGCAGTGGCCAGGGAAACATGTTGGCTAATGAAAAACTGTTTTTT.